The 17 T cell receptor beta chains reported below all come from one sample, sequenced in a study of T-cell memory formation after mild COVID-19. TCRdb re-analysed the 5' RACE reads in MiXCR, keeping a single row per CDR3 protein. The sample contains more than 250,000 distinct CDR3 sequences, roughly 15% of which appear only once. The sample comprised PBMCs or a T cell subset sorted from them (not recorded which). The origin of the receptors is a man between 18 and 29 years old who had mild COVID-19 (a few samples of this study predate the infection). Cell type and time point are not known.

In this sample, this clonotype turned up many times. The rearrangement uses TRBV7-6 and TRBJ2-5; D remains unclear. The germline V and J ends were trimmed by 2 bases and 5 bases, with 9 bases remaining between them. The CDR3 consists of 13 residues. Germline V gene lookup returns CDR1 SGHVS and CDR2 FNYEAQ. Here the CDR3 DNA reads TGTGCCAGCAGCTTAAGGGATGTCGAGACCCAGTACTTC. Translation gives CASSLRDVETQYF.

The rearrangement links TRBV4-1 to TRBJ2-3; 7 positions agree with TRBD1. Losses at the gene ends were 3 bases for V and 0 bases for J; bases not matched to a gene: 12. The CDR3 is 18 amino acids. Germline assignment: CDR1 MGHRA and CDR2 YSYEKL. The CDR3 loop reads CASSHQRDRRPSTDTQYF. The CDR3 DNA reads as TGCGCCAGCAGCCACCAACGGGACAGAAGACCTAGCACAGATACGCAGTATTTT.

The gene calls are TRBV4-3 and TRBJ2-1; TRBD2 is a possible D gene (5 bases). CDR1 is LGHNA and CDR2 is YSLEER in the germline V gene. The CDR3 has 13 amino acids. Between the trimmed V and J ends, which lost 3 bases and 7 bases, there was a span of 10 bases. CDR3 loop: CASSQDFGNEQFF. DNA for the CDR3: TGCGCCAGCAGCCAGGACTTCGGTAATGAGCAGTTCTTC.

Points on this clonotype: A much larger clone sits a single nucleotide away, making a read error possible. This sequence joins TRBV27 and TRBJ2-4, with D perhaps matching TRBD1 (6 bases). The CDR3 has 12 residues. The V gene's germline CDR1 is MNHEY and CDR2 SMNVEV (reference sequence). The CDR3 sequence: CASSSQGNILYF. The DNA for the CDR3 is TGTGCCAGCAGTTCCCAGGGGAACATTCTGTACTTC.

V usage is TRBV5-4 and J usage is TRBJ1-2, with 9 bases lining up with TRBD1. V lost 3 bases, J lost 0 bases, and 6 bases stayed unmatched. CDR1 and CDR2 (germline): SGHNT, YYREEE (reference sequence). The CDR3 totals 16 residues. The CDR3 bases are TGTGCCAGCAGCTGGGGGACAGGGACCGCTAACTATGGCTACACCTTC. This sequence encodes CASSWGTGTANYGYTF.

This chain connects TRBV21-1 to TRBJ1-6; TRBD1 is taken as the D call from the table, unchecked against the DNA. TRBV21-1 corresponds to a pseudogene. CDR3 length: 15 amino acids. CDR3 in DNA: TGTGCCAGCAGCGACGGGGCAAGAATCAATTCACCCCTCCACTTT. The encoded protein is CASSDGARINSPLHF.

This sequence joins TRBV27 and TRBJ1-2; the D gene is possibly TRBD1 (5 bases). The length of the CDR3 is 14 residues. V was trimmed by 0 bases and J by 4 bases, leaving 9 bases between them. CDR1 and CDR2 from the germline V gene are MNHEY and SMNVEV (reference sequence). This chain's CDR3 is CASSLSRGGYGYTF. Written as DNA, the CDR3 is TGTGCCAGCAGTTTATCCCGGGGCGGCTATGGCTACACCTTC.

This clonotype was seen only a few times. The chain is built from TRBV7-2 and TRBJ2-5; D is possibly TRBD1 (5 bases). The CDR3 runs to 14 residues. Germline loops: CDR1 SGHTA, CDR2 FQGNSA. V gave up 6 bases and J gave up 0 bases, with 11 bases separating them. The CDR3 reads CASSLGEHQETQYF. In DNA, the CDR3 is TGTGCCAGCAGTCTAGGGGAACACCAAGAGACCCAGTACTTC.

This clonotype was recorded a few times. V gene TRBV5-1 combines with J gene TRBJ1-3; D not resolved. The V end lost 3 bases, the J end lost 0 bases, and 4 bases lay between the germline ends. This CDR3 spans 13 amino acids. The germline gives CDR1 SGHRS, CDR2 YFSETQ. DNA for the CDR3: TGCGCCAGCAGCTGGGGCTCTGGAAACACCATATATTTT. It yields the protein CASSWGSGNTIYF.

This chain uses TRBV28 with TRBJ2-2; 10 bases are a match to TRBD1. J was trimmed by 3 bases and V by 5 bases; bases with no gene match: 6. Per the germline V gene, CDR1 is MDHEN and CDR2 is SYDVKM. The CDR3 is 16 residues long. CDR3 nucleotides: TGTGCCAGCAGTCCTCCGGGACAGGGGTACACCGGGGAGCTGTTTTTT. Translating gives CASSPPGQGYTGELFF.

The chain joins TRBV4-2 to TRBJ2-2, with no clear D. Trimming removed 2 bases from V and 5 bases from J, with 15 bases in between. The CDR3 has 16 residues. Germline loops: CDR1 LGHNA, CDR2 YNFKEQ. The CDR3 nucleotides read TGTGCCAGCAGCCAATGGCAGCTGTCGATGACCGGGGAGCTGTTTTTT. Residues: CASSQWQLSMTGELFF.

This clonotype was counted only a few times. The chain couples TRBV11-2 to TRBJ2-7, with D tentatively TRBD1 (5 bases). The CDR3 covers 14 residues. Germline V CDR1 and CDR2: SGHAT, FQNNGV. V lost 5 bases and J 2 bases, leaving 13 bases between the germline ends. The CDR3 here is CASSHGRGAYEQYV. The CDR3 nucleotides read TGTGCCAGCAGCCACGGAAGGGGCGCCTACGAGCAGTACGTC.

The CDR3 spells CASSPVGREQFF. CDR3 sequence (DNA): TGTGCCAGCAGCCCAGTAGGGCGAGAGCAGTTCTTC. The chain carries TRBV7-2 and TRBJ2-1; D gene ambiguous. CDR3 length: 12 residues. V was cut by 5 bases and J by 10 bases, with 12 bases left in between. Germline V CDR1 and CDR2: SGHTA, FQGNSA.

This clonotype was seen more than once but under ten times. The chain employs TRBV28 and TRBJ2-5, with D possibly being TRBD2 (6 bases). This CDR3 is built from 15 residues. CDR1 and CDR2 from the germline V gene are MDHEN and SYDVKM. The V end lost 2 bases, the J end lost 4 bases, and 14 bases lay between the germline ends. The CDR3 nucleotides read TGTGCCAGCAGTTTAGAGGCAGGGAGGTCAGAGACCCAGTACTTC. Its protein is CASSLEAGRSETQYF.

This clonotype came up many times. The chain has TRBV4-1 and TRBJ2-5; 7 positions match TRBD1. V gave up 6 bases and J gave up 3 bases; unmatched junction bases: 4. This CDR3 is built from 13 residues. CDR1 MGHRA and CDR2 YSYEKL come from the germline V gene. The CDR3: CASRATGKETQYF. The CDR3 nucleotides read TGCGCCAGCAGGGCGACAGGGAAAGAGACCCAGTACTTC.

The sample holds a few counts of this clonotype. The CDR3 sequence is CASSLDRITQPQHF. CDR3 DNA: TGTGCCAGCTCACTAGACAGGATCACTCAGCCCCAGCATTTT. The V gene is TRBV18, the J gene TRBJ1-5; D might be TRBD1 (6 bases). Germline loops: CDR1 KGHSH, CDR2 LQKENI. V was clipped by 4 bases and J by 6 bases, with 13 bases between them. This CDR3 region has 14 residues.

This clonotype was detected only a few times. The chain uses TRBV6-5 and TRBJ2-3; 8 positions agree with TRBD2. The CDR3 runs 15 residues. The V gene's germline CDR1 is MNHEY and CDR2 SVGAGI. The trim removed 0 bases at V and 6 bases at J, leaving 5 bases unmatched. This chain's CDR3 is CASSYSGTRWDTQYF. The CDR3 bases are TGTGCCAGCAGTTACTCTGGGACTAGGTGGGATACGCAGTATTTT.